Presented here are 17 T cell receptor beta chains from one specimen sequenced in a study of T cell repertoires in cytomegalovirus infection. TCRdb processed the reads anew with MiXCR; each CDR3 protein has one entry. The sample has about 920,000 distinct CDR3 sequences; around 30% are singletons. No antigen is known for these receptors. The sequencing here drew on cultured CD8+ T cells from PBMCs, taken from culture after CMV antigen stimulation. The receptors derive from a human donor in good health (CMV status not recorded). Some clones in this sample may be carry-over from other donors' samples.

The chain employs TRBV7-6 and TRBJ2-1; 9 bases align to TRBD1. J lost 9 bases, V lost 7 bases, and 7 bases had no gene match. CDR1 is SGHVS, CDR2 FNYEAQ, per germline. This CDR3 is built from 13 residues. CDR3 DNA sequence: TGTGCCAGCACCTTCTTGACAGGGGGTGAGCAGTTCTTC. It codes for CASTFLTGGEQFF.

The chain has TRBV24-1 and TRBJ2-1; tentative D call: TRBD2 (7 bases). CDR3 size: 17 residues. Trimming took off 7 bases at V and 4 bases at J, with 22 bases between the two ends. Germline V CDR1 and CDR2: KGHDR, SFDVKD. The CDR3 coding sequence is TGTGCCACCAGCCCCTACGAGGGGGGGCCTAATTACAATGAGCAGTTCTTC. Protein: CATSPYEGGPNYNEQFF.

This clonotype was seen a few times. The chain carries TRBV19 and TRBJ2-2; no clear D. CDR1 LNHDA and CDR2 SQIVND come from the germline V gene (reference sequence). V was clipped by 5 bases and J by 6 bases, with 13 bases between them. CDR3 length: 14 amino acids. The CDR3 nucleotides are TGTGCCAGTAGTTTCGTACTGGGTCCCGGGGAGCTGTTTTTT. Amino acids: CASSFVLGPGELFF.

A few counts support this clonotype. V and J are TRBV7-6 and TRBJ1-2; D gene unclear. Between the trimmed V and J ends, which lost 4 bases and 8 bases, there was a span of 14 bases. CDR3 length equals 13 residues. CDR1 and CDR2 (germline): SGHVS, FNYEAQ. The DNA for the CDR3 is TGTGCCAGCAGCTCCGATGTCCTCTCGGGCTACACCTTC. Translation gives CASSSDVLSGYTF.

Of note for this clonotype: This may be a read error, as it is one base from a much larger clone. This chain joins TRBV7-2 and TRBJ2-2; D tentatively reads TRBD1 or TRBD2 (5 bases each). Per germline, CDR1 SGHTA and CDR2 FQGNSA. Trimming removed 4 bases at V and 3 bases at J, with 15 bases between. This CDR3 region has 16 residues. CDR3: CASSSRDGLYTGELFF. The CDR3 DNA reads as TGTGCCAGCAGCTCCCGGGACGGACTTTACACCGGGGAGCTGTTTTTT.

The chain combines TRBV28 with TRBJ1-5; D not certain. V was clipped by 5 bases and J by 0 bases, with 11 bases between them. Germline values: CDR1 MDHEN, CDR2 SYDVKM. CDR3 size: 15 residues. CDR3: CASSTTDTSNQPQHF. The CDR3 DNA sequence: TGTGCCAGCAGTACAACAGACACTAGCAATCAGCCCCAGCATTTT.

V and J are TRBV6-2 or TRBV6-3 and TRBJ1-2, with 7 bases matching TRBD1. With 6 bases clipped from V and 8 bases from J, the junction kept 12 bases outside the gene matches. Per germline, CDR1 MNHEY and CDR2 SVGEGT. The CDR3 sequence is 14 residues long. CDR3 residues: CASRSVGGAEGYTF. CDR3 DNA: TGTGCCAGCAGGTCCGTAGGGGGCGCGGAGGGCTACACCTTC.

V and J are TRBV10-3 and TRBJ1-5; 8 bases align to TRBD1. V shed 3 bases, J shed 0 bases, and the junction held 7 bases outside the gene matches. Looked up from germline, CDR1 is ENHRY and CDR2 is SYGVKD. The CDR3 is 17 residues long. CDR3 protein: CAISEYPDRVSNQPQHF. In DNA form, the CDR3 reads TGTGCCATCAGTGAATACCCGGACAGGGTTAGCAATCAGCCCCAGCATTTT.

Note on this clonotype: A read error may be the cause here, since a much bigger clone is one base away. V usage is TRBV14 and J usage is TRBJ1-2; D possibly corresponds to TRBD1 (5 bases). This CDR3 contains 13 residues. The germline V gene has CDR1 SGHDN and CDR2 FVKESK. V was clipped by 2 bases and J by 2 bases, with 6 bases between them. The CDR3 nucleotides read TGTGCCAGCAGCCAACACAGGAACTATGGCTACACCTTC. This translates into CASSQHRNYGYTF.

In this sample, this clonotype turned up a few times. This sequence joins TRBV4-3 and TRBJ2-2, with 8 bases that match TRBD1. V was pared by 0 bases and J by 1 base, with 4 bases of the junction left unmatched. CDR1 is LGHNA, CDR2 YSLEER, per germline. There are 17 residues in the CDR3. In nucleotides, the CDR3 is TGCGCCAGCAGCCAAGAATGGACAGGGATGAACACCGGGGAGCTGTTTTTT. It codes for CASSQEWTGMNTGELFF.

This clonotype was observed many times. The chain recombines TRBV7-6 with TRBJ1-1, with D maybe TRBD1 (6 bases). Germline V gene sequence: CDR1 SGHVS, CDR2 FNYEAQ. V was trimmed by 0 bases and J by 0 bases, leaving 14 bases between them. CDR3 length: 17 residues. In DNA, the CDR3 is TGTGCCAGCAGCTTAGCAGGGGGAGGCGTTATGAACACTGAAGCTTTCTTT. It is translated as CASSLAGGGVMNTEAFF.

This clonotype was observed a few times. The chain links TRBV7-9 to TRBJ2-7; TRBD1 is a possible D gene (6 bases). The length of the CDR3 is 15 residues. The ends were cut back, 5 bases at V and 4 bases at J, with 18 bases in the middle. Germline lookup yields CDR1 SEHNR and CDR2 FQNEAQ (reference sequence). The CDR3 spells CASSPRTGNLYEQYF. The DNA of the CDR3 is TGTGCCAGCAGCCCCCGAACAGGGAATCTTTACGAGCAGTACTTC.

This sequence joins TRBV11-2 and TRBJ1-2; maybe TRBD1 (6 bases). From germline, CDR1 is SGHAT and CDR2 FQNNGV. Trimming shortened V by 3 bases and J by 6 bases, and 14 bases separated the two germline ends. The CDR3 length is 14 residues. CDR3: CASSFPGTKDGYTF. The DNA of the CDR3 is TGTGCCAGCAGCTTCCCCGGGACAAAAGATGGCTACACCTTC. Full variable domain (rest looked up from reference TRBV11-2 and TRBJ1-2): EAGVAQSPRYKIIEKRQSVAFWCNPISGHATLYWYQQILGQGPKLLIQFQNNGVVDDSQLPKDRFSAERLKGVDSTLKIQPAKLEDSAVYLCASSFPGTKDGYTFGSGTRLTVV.

This sequence joins TRBV7-6 and TRBJ2-1; TRBD1 or TRBD2 may be the D gene (6 bases each). CDR1 is SGHVS, CDR2 FNYEAQ, per germline. The CDR3 has 17 amino acids. Trimming removed 2 bases at V and 5 bases at J, with 19 bases between. CDR3 in amino acids: CASSLRGRGPRHNEQFF. CDR3 sequence (DNA): TGTGCCAGCAGCTTACGAGGTCGGGGGCCAAGGCACAATGAGCAGTTCTTC. Full variable domain (rest looked up from reference TRBV7-6 and TRBJ2-1): GAGVSQSPRYKVTKRGQDVALRCDPISGHVSLYWYRQALGQGPEFLTYFNYEAQQDKSGLPNDRFSAERPEGSISTLTIQRTEQRDSAMYRCASSLRGRGPRHNEQFFGPGTRLTVL.

This clonotype has a count of ten or more. The rearrangement joins TRBV7-2 to TRBJ1-1, with D uncertain. With 2 bases removed from V and 5 bases from J, the gap between germline ends came to 15 bases. Germline CDR1 reads SGHTA; CDR2 reads FQGNSA. The CDR3 has 15 residues. The CDR3 coding sequence is TGTGCCAGCAGCTTACGTTCTGTGGGTGGGACTGAAGCTTTCTTT. Protein product: CASSLRSVGGTEAFF.

As concerns this clonotype: A much bigger clone sits one base away, suggesting this may be a read error. CDR3 DNA: TGTGTCAGCAGCGTCCGGAGCGGGGGGACCACAGATACGCAGTATTTT. Amino acids: CVSSVRSGGTTDTQYF. This rearrangement joins TRBV7-3 to TRBJ2-3, with 9 bases that match TRBD2. CDR3 length equals 16 residues. CDR1 and CDR2 from the germline V gene are SGHTA and FQGTGA.

This clonotype was seen ten or more times. The V call is TRBV2, the J call TRBJ2-6; D unclear. Germline V CDR1 and CDR2: SNHLY, FYNNEI. The CDR3 has 17 amino acids. The V end was cut by 0 bases, the J end by 14 bases, with 23 bases between. The CDR3 sequence: CASSEAGLRSPWVILTF. Here the CDR3 DNA reads TGTGCCAGCAGTGAAGCGGGGTTGCGCTCACCCTGGGTTATCCTGACTTTC.